This T cell receptor (beta chain) is from a study of blood T cell repertoires in COVID-19. The table came from immunoSEQ multiplex PCR; TCRdb's copy has only in-frame clones and leaves some out. The sample lists tens of thousands of clones, less than 80% occurring once. The CDR3 extends over 18 amino acids. CDR1 and CDR2 (germline): MRHNA, SNTAGT. V was pared by 2 bases and J by 3 bases, with 22 bases between. Input material: peripheral blood. The chain recombines TRBV6-4 with TRBJ1-2; D is undetermined. The sequence was collected from a woman between 50 and 59 years old with acute or convalescent COVID-19. The CDR3 protein is CASSDVGDFLWVDYGYTF. DNA of the CDR3: TGTGCCAGCAGTGACGTGGGAGATTTCTTGTGGGTTGACTATGGCTACACCTTC.